These T cell receptor beta chains were read from a single sample in a study of blood T cell repertoires in COVID-19. Using immunoSEQ multiplex PCR, the repertoire was profiled, and TCRdb retains in-frame clones only, with some absent. The table lists 270,000 or so clones, around 85% of them singletons. Specimen: peripheral blood. These receptors came from a woman aged 25 to 45 with COVID-19, enrolled during active disease. Each CDR3 is given with its conserved first and last residue. D genes are given only for firm matches. For some rows the clone size is stated as once, few or many, or as a class when expanded; others skip it.

D gene | J gene | clone size | V gene | CDR3 DNA | CDR3 protein
- | TRBJ2-7 | once | TRBV28 | TGTGCCAGCAGTTTATTTACAGGGGCGGGGGAGCAGTACTTC | CASSLFTGAGEQYF
- | TRBJ1-1 | - | TRBV10-1 | TGCGCCAGCAGTCCACGGGGGAATTACACTGAAGCTTTCTTT | CASSPRGNYTEAFF
- | TRBJ2-2 | once | TRBV4-1 | TGCGCCAGCAGCCAGATGCTGCCTACGCGGTCGAGCACCGGGGAGCTGTTTTTT | CASSQMLPTRSSTGELFF
TRBD2 | TRBJ2-1 | - | TRBV4-2 | TGTGCCAGCAGCCAAGACCGACCGGGGACTAGCGGCGGGGAGCAGTTCTTC | CASSQDRPGTSGGEQFF
- | TRBJ1-4 | - | TRBV3-1/TRBV3-2 | TGTGCCAGTGGACGACAGGCGTCAGGGGAAAAACTGTTTTTT | CASGRQASGEKLFF
- | TRBJ2-5 | - | TRBV5-1 | TGCGCCACCAACGTGGGGGGTGTCGAAGAGACCCAGTACTTC | CATNVGGVEETQYF
TRBD2 | TRBJ2-5 | - | TRBV7-9 | TGTGCCACCAAGGCGGGGGGAGGATGGGAGACCCAGTACTTC | CATKAGGGWETQYF
- | TRBJ2-4 | once | TRBV11-3 | TGTGCCAGCAGCCCCGGGACTAAAAACATTCAGTACTTC | CASSPGTKNIQYF
TRBD2 | TRBJ2-2 | - | TRBV3-1/TRBV3-2 | TGTGCCAGCAGCCTGGGACTAGCGGGGACAAACACCGGGGAGCTGTTTTTT | CASSLGLAGTNTGELFF
TRBD2 | TRBJ2-1 | - | TRBV13 | TGTGCCAGCAGCTCCACCCGGGACAGTTCGAGTCTAGCGGGGACCAATGAGCAGTTCTTC | CASSSTRDSSSLAGTNEQFF
- | TRBJ2-7 | few | TRBV5-1 | TGCGCCAGCAGTAGAGTCGAGTCCTACGAGCAGTACTTC | CASSRVESYEQYF
TRBD1 | TRBJ2-5 | few | TRBV6-5 | TGTGCCAGCAAACCGGGACAGGGGTTGGAGACCCAGTACTTC | CASKPGQGLETQYF
TRBD2 | TRBJ2-3 | - | TRBV19 | TGTGCCAGTAGTTCTAGAGCGGGGGTCGGGGATACGCAGTATTTT | CASSSRAGVGDTQYF
- | TRBJ1-1 | - | TRBV7-9 | TGTGCCAGCACCTCCGGCGGGGTGAACACTGAAGCTTTCTTT | CASTSGGVNTEAFF
- | TRBJ1-1 | once | TRBV30 | TGTGCCTGGATGAGGACAGCCACCATAGAAGCTTTCTTT | CAWMRTATIEAFF
- | TRBJ2-3 | - | TRBV7-9 | TGTGCCACCGGCGAGGGCACAGATACGCAGTATTTT | CATGEGTDTQYF
- | TRBJ1-1 | - | TRBV21-1 | TGTGCCAGCAGCAAACGAATAGTGAACACTGAAGCTTTCTTT | CASSKRIVNTEAFF
- | TRBJ1-1 | - | TRBV28 | TGTGCCAGCGAGTGGGGGAGGGGAGCTTTCTTT | CASEWGRGAFF
- | TRBJ2-5 | - | TRBV6-4 | TGTGCCAGCAGTCATGACTACGGAGAGACCCAGTACTTC | CASSHDYGETQYF
- | TRBJ2-3 | - | TRBV18 | TGTGCCAGCTCACCGCCCATAGGTCTGGAGGTTACGCAGTATTTT | CASSPPIGLEVTQYF
- | TRBJ1-2 | - | TRBV2 | TGTGCCAGCAGATCCGTTGAGGGTAATCCTAACTATGGCTACACCTTC | CASRSVEGNPNYGYTF
TRBD1 | TRBJ2-5 | few | TRBV11-3 | TGTGCCAGCAGCTTGGAAACAGGGGGCGCGGGTCGAGAGACCCAGTACTTC | CASSLETGGAGRETQYF
- | TRBJ1-1 | - | TRBV5-6 | TGTGCCAGCAGCTTGTTTAGGCGGCACACTGAAGCTTTCTTT | CASSLFRRHTEAFF
- | TRBJ2-7 | - | TRBV4-1 | TGCGCCAGCAGCCAAGCGGGGAGTCCCGAGCAGTACTTC | CASSQAGSPEQYF
TRBD2 | TRBJ2-1 | - | TRBV5-4 | TGTGCCAGCAGCCTACTCGGTAGCGGGGACAATGAGCAGTTCTTC | CASSLLGSGDNEQFF
- | TRBJ1-1 | - | TRBV6-4 | TGTGCCAGCAGTGCCACCGGTATCCAGGCTGAAGCTTTCTTT | CASSATGIQAEAFF
TRBD2 | TRBJ2-3 | few | TRBV6-1 | TGTGCCAGCAGTGAACTAGCGGGGGCCCCAGATACGCAGTATTTT | CASSELAGAPDTQYF
TRBD1 | TRBJ1-2 | many | TRBV28 | TGTGCCAGCGGGGACAGGGGCTATGGCTACACCTTC | CASGDRGYGYTF
TRBD1 | TRBJ1-2 | - | TRBV5-4 | TGTGCCAGCAGCTTTGGGGCCAGGGACAGGGGAGACTATGGCTACACCTTC | CASSFGARDRGDYGYTF
TRBD2 | TRBJ2-5 | - | TRBV11-1 | TGTGCCAGCAGCTTAGGAAGGCTAGCGGCCCAAGAGACCCAGTACTTC | CASSLGRLAAQETQYF
TRBD1 | TRBJ1-5 | - | TRBV28 | TGTGCCAGCAGTTTTCCAGCCCCAGGGGGTCAGCCCCAGCATTTT | CASSFPAPGGQPQHF
- | TRBJ2-2 | - | TRBV6-2/TRBV6-3 | TGTGCCAGCAGTTACTCGAAATGGAGGGTCCACACCGGGGAGCTGTTTTTT | CASSYSKWRVHTGELFF
- | TRBJ2-3 | - | TRBV13 | TGTGCCAGCAGCTTAGACAGAGCCAGCACAGATACGCAGTATTTT | CASSLDRASTDTQYF
- | TRBJ1-4 | - | TRBV6-5 | TGTGCCAGCTCTTGGGCACGGACTAATGAAAAACTGTTTTTT | CASSWARTNEKLFF
- | TRBJ2-7 | once | TRBV5-4 | TGTGCCAGCAGCTTGGGAGGGCTTCTGGACGAGCAGTACTTC | CASSLGGLLDEQYF
- | TRBJ2-7 | - | TRBV11-2 | TGTGCCAGCAGCTTAGTGGGGACTGGGGCTTCCTACGAGCAGTACTTC | CASSLVGTGASYEQYF
TRBD1 | TRBJ2-2 | once | TRBV19 | TGTGCCAGTATCGGGACAGGGTGGCCCGGGGAGCTGTTTTTT | CASIGTGWPGELFF
TRBD2 | TRBJ2-7 | - | TRBV5-6 | TGTGCCAGCAGCTTGGGGGAGGGACCCTACGAGCAGTACTTC | CASSLGEGPYEQYF
- | TRBJ1-2 | - | TRBV21-1 | TGTGCCAGCAGCATTAGAGTGAAGGGCTACACCTTC | CASSIRVKGYTF
- | TRBJ2-2 | - | TRBV9 | TGTGCCAGCAGCGTAGTAGCTTGGAATCTAAACACCGGGGAGCTGTTTTTT | CASSVVAWNLNTGELFF